In its sample, the clone carrying this TCR beta chain was seen many times. Its cognate antigen is unknown. Graves' hyperthyroidism qualified as stable when ophthalmopathy did not progress within 18 months. The hyperthyroidism was newly diagnosed and had lasted under 2 months; the patients were aged 18 to 65. Together with thyroid ultrasound, orbital computed tomography, serum thyroxine and TRAb, clinical symptoms were used for diagnoses. RNA transcripts provided the source from which TCR beta CDR3 regions were amplified. During a first-round RT-PCR of the TCR CDR3, the HTBI primer set was used. TCRdb independently ran MiXCR on the multiplex PCR reads; one entry per CDR3 protein. The data contain under 650,000 distinct CDR3 sequences, about 16% of them seen just once; the ten biggest clones take up 3.8%. These data belong to a study of T cells in Graves' hyperthyroidism and ophthalmopathy. Study-wide findings and caveats: Among clonotypes expanded in thyroid above 0.001, most were also found in blood.

Germline loops: CDR1 WSHSY, CDR2 SAAADI. Trimming cost V 6 bases and J 8 bases, with 16 bases left between them. The CDR3 has 13 residues. This TCR was recovered from a woman in her twenties or thirties with Graves' hyperthyroidism. Input material: blood. The chain joins TRBV10-2 to TRBJ1-1; D possibly corresponds to TRBD1 (6 bases). For the CDR3, the DNA is TGCGCCAGCAGCGAGGGGGGTCATCAAGAAGCTTTCTTT. Translating gives CASSEGGHQEAFF.